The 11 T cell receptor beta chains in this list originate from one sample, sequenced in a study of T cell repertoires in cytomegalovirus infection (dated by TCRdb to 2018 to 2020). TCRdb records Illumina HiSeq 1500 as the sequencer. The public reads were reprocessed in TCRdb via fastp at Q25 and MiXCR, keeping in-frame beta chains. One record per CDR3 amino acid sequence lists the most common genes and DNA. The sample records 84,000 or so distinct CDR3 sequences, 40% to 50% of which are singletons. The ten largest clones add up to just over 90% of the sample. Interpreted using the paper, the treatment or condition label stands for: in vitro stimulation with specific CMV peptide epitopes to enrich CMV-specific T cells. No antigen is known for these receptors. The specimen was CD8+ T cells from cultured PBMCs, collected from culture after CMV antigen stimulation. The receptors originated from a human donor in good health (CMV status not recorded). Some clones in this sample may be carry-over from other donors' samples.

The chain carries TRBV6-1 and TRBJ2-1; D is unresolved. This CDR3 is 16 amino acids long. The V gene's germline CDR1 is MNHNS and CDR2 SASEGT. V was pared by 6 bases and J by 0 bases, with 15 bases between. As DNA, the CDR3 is TGTGCCAGCAGATCCGACATTAGGAGCTCCTACAATGAGCAGTTCTTC. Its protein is CASRSDIRSSYNEQFF.

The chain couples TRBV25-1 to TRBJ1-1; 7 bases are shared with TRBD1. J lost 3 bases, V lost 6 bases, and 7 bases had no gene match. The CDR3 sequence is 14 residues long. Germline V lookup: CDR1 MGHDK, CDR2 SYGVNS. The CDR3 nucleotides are TGTGCCAGCAGGGAACAGGGGCGGGACACTGAAGCTTTCTTT. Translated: CASREQGRDTEAFF.

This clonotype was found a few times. CDR3 amino acids: CASSEYEQYF. In DNA form, the CDR3 reads TGTGCCAGCAGTGAATACGAGCAGTACTTC. The chain couples TRBV2 to TRBJ2-7; D gene ambiguous. There are 10 residues in the CDR3. Germline CDR1 and CDR2: SNHLY and FYNNEI. Between the trimmed V and J ends, which lost 2 bases and 4 bases, there was a span of 0 bases.

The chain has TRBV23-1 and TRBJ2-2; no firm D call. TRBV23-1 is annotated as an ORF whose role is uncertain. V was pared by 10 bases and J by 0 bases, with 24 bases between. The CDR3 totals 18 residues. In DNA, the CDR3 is TGCGCCATAGCAGGTCCGAGGACCGCAACCTCGAACACCGGGGAGCTGTTTTTT. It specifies CAIAGPRTATSNTGELFF.

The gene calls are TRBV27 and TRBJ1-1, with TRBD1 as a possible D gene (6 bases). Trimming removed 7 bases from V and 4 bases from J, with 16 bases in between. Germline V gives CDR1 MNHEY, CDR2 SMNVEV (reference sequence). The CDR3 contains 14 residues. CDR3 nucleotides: TGTGCCAGCACCCCTTCAACAGGGATCACTGAAGCTTTCTTT. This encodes CASTPSTGITEAFF.

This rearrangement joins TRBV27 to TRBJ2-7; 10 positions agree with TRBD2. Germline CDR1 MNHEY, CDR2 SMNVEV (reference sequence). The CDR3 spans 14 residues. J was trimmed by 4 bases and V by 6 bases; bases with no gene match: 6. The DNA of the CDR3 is TGTGCCAGCAGCTCACTAGCGGGAAGGTACGAGCAGTACTTC. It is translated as CASSSLAGRYEQYF.

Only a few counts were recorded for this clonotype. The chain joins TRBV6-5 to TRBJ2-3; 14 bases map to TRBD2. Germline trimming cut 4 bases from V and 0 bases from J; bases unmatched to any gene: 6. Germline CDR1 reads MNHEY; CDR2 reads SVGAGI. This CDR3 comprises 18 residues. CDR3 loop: CASSSGLAGVVSTDTQYF. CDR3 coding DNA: TGTGCCAGCAGTTCGGGACTAGCGGGAGTGGTAAGCACAGATACGCAGTATTTT.

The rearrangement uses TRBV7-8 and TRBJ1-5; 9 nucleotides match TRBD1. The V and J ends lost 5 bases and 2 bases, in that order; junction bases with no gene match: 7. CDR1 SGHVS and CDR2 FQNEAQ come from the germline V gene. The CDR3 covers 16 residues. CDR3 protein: CASSLTGGEGNQPQHF. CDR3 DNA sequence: TGTGCCAGCAGCCTTACAGGGGGCGAGGGCAATCAGCCCCAGCATTTT.

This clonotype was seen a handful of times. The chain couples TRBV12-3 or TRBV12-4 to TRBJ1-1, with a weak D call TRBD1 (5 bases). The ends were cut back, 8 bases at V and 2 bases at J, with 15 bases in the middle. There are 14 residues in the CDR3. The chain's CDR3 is CASVSLTVNTEAFF. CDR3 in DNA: TGTGCCAGCGTGTCCCTGACAGTCAACACTGAAGCTTTCTTT.

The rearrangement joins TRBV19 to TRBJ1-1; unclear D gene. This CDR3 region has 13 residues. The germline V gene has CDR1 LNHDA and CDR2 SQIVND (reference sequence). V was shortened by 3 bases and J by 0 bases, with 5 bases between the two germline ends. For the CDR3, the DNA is TGTGCCAGTAGTATGGGTATGAACACTGAAGCTTTCTTT. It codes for CASSMGMNTEAFF. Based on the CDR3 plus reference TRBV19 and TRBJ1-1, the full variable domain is DGGITQSPKYLFRKEGQNVTLSCEQNLNHDAMYWYRQDPGQGLRLIYYSQIVNDFQKGDIAEGYSVSREKKESFPLTVTSAQKNPTAFYLCASSMGMNTEAFFGQGTRLTVV.

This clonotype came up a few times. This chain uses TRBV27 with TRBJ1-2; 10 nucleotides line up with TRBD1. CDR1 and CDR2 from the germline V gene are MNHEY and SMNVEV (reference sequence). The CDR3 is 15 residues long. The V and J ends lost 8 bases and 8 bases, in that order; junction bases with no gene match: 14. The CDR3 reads CASGPAGTGERGYTF. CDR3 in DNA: TGTGCCAGCGGCCCTGCCGGGACAGGGGAGCGGGGCTACACCTTC.